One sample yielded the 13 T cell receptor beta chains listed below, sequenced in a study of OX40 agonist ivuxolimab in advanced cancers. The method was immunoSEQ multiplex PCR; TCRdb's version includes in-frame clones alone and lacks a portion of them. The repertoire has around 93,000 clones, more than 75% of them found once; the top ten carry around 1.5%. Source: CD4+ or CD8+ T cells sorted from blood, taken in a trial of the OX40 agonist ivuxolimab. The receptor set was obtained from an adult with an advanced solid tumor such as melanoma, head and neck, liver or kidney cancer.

Here the CDR3 DNA reads TGTGCCAGCACATGGACTAAAGAGACCCAGTACTTC. Its translation: CASTWTKETQYF. J is TRBJ2-5 and V is TRBV2, with a weak D call TRBD2 (6 bases). Germline V gene data show CDR1 as SNHLY and CDR2 as FYNNEI. Trimming took 7 bases from V and 3 from J, leaving 9 bases between them. The CDR3 covers 12 residues.

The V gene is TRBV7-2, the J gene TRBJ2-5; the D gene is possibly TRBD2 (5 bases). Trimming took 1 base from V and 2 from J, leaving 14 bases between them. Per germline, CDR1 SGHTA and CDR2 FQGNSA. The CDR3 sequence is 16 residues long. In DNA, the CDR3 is TGTGCCAGCAGCTTAGGGCGGGCCGGCTCACAAGAGACCCAGTACTTC. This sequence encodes CASSLGRAGSQETQYF.

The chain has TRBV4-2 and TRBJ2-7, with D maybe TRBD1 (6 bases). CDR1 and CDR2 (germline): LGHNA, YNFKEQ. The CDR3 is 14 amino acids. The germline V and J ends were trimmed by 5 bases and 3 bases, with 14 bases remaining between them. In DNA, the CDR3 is TGTGCCAGCAGCTCCCCGAGAGGGGGCTACGAGCAGTACTTC. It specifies CASSSPRGGYEQYF.

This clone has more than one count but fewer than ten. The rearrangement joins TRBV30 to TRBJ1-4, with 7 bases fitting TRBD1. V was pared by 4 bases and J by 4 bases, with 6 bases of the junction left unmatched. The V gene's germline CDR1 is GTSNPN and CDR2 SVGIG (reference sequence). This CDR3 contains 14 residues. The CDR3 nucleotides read TGTGCCTGGAATACCGGGACAGTTAATGAAAAACTGTTTTTT. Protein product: CAWNTGTVNEKLFF.

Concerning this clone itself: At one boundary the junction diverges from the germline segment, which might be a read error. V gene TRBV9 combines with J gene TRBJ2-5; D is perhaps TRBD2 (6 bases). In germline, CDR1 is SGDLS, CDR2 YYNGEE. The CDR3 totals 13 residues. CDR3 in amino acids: CASSVDYQGTQYF. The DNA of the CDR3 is TGTGCCAGCAGCGTGGACTATCAAGGGACCCAGTACTTC.

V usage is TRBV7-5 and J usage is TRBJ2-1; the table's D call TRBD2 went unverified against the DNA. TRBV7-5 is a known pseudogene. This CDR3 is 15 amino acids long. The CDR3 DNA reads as TGTGTCAGAAGCTTAAGCTCTAGCTCCTACAATGAGCAGTTCTTC. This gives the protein CVRSLSSSSYNEQFF.

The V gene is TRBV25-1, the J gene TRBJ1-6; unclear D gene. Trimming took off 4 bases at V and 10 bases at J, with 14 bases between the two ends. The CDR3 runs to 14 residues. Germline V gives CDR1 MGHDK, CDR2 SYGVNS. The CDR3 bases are TGTGCCAGCAGTGCCGAGGGAATTCACTCACCCCTCCACTTT. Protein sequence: CASSAEGIHSPLHF.

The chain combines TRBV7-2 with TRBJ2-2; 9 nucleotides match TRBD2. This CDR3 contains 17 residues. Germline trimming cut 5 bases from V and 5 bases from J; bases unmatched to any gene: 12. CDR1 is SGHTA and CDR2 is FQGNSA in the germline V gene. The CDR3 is CASSPLGAGGPTGELFF. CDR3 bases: TGTGCCAGCAGCCCCCTGGGGGCGGGAGGGCCTACCGGGGAGCTGTTTTTT.

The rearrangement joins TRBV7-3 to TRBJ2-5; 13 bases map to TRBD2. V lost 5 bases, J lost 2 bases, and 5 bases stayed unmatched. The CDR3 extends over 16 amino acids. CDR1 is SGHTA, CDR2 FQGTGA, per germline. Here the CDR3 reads CASSRGLAGVQETQYF. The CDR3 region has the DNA TGTGCCAGCAGCCGAGGACTAGCGGGGGTACAAGAGACCCAGTACTTC.

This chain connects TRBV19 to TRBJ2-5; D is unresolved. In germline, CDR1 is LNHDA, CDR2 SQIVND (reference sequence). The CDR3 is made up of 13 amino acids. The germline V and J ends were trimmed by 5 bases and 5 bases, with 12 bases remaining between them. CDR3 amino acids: CASSERPRETQYF. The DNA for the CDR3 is TGTGCCAGTAGTGAACGGCCGCGGGAGACCCAGTACTTC.

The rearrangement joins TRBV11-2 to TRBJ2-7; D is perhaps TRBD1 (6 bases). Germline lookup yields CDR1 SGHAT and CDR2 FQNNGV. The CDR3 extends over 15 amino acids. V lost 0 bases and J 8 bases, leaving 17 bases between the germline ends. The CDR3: CASSLDQRAGDKQYF. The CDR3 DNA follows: TGTGCCAGCAGCTTAGATCAGAGGGCAGGGGATAAGCAGTACTTC.

DNA of the CDR3: TGTGCCAGTAGTACGGGAGGGGCCTACAATGAGCAGTTCTTC. Translation gives CASSTGGAYNEQFF. The J gene is TRBJ2-1, the V gene TRBV19; 8 bases match TRBD2. From germline, CDR1 is LNHDA and CDR2 SQIVND (reference sequence). J was trimmed by 2 bases and V by 4 bases; bases with no gene match: 1. This CDR3 comprises 14 residues.

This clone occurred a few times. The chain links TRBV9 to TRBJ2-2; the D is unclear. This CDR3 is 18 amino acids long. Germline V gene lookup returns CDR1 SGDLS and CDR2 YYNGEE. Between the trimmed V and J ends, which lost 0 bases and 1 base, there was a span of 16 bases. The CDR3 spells CASSVGIRGEKNTGELFF. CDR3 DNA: TGTGCCAGCAGCGTAGGGATCCGTGGAGAGAAGAACACCGGGGAGCTGTTTTTT.